This TCR beta chain was identified during a study of blood T cells in healthy people across ages. This CDR3 is 13 amino acids long. Germline V gives CDR1 SGHVS, CDR2 FQNEAQ. Trimming at V came to 8 bases and at J to 9 bases, leaving 8 bases not matched to a gene. It was with a sample-barcoded 5' primer and a J-beta primer mix that a second PCR of roughly 7 to 12 cycles was run. One entry per CDR3 protein, called by TCRdb with MiXCR from the 5' RACE reads. The sample yields some 1.4 million distinct CDR3 sequences, around 39% seen once. The chain uses TRBV7-8 and TRBJ2-3; 10 nucleotides agree with TRBD2. The sample comprised blood. The sequence was obtained from a woman aged 18-30 years in good health. This chain's CDR3 is CASRFLAGVTQYF. DNA of the CDR3: TGTGCCAGCCGATTCCTAGCGGGGGTCACGCAGTATTTT.